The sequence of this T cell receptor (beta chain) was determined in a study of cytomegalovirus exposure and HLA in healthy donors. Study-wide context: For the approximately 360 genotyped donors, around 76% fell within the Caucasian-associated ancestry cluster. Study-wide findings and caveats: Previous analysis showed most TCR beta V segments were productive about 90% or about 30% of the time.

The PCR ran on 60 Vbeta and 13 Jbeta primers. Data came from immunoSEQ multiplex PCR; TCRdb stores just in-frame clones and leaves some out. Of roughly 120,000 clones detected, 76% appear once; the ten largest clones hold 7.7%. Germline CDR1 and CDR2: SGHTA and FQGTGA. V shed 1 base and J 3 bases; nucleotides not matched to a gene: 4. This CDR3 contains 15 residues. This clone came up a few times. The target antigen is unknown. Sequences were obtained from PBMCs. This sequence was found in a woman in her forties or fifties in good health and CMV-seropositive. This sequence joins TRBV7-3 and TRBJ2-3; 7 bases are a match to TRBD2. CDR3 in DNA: TGTGCCAGCAGCTTAAACCTAGCGGAAACAGATACGCAGTATTTT. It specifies CASSLNLAETDTQYF.